The T cell receptor beta chain described here comes from a study of blood T cell repertoires in COVID-19. Across the whole study: Some COVID-19 samples were acute and others convalescent; all came from the United States, Italy and Spain. Sources were T cells, B-cell-depleted T cells, or PBMCs; the material itself was cDNA or gDNA.

The count of this clone is one. Original processing notes: Amplification of reference gene primers was used by the study to estimate nucleated cell counts. Measured with immunoSEQ multiplex PCR; TCRdb has only the in-frame clones, and not every one. The V and J calls and clone size are taken from that table; D and trimming were inferred from the DNA. The data hold over 95,000 clones, with less than 85% observed a single time. There are 13 residues in the CDR3. Trimming at V came to 12 bases and at J to 3 bases, leaving 9 bases not matched to a gene. Germline-derived CDR1 and CDR2 are KGHDR and SFDVKD.

The V gene is TRBV24-1, the J gene TRBJ1-1, with 7 bases that match TRBD1. This clonotype was sampled from a human donor in a cohort sampled during active COVID-19. Input material: peripheral blood. CDR3 protein: CAASGQPYTEAFF. In nucleotides, the CDR3 is TGTGCCGCCTCGGGACAGCCCTACACTGAAGCTTTCTTT.